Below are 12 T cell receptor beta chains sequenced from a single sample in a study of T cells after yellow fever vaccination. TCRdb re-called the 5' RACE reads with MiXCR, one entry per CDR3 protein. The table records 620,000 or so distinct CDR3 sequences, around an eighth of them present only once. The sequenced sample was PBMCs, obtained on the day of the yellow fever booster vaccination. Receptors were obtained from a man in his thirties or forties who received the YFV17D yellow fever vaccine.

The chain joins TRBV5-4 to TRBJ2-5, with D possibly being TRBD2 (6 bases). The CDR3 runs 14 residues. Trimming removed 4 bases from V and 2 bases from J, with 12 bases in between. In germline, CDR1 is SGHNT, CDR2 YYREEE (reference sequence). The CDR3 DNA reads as TGTGCCAGCAGCGCGGAGGACTATCAAGAGACCCAGTACTTC. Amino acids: CASSAEDYQETQYF.

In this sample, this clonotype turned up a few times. The CDR3: CASSKVPGYNEQFF. In nucleotides, the CDR3 is TGTGCCAGCAGCAAAGTTCCAGGCTATAATGAGCAGTTCTTC. The chain employs TRBV21-1 and TRBJ2-1. TRBV21-1 counts as a pseudogene. The CDR3 contains 14 residues.

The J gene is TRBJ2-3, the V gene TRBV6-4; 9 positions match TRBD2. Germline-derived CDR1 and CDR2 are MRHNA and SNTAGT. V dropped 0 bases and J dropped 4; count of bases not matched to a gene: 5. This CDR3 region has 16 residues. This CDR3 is CASSDSQREVSDTQYF. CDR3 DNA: TGTGCCAGCAGTGACTCGCAGCGGGAGGTCTCAGATACGCAGTATTTT.

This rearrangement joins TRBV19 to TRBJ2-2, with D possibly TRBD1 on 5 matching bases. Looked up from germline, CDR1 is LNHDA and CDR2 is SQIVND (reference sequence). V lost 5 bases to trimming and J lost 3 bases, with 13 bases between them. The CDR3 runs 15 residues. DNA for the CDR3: TGTGCCAGTAGTTCGGTCGAGACAGACACCGGGGAGCTGTTTTTT. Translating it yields CASSSVETDTGELFF.

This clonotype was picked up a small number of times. CDR3 loop: CSVAGGATTGELFF. The CDR3 DNA is TGCAGCGTTGCGGGAGGGGCTACCACCGGGGAGCTGTTTTTT. V and J are TRBV29-1 and TRBJ2-2, with 8 positions matching TRBD2. V was pared by 4 bases and J by 4 bases, with 5 bases of the junction left unmatched. The CDR3 sequence is 14 residues long. In germline, CDR1 is SQVTM, CDR2 ANQGSEA.

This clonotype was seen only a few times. CDR3 region: CASSLHGDRVFSGANVLTF. The CDR3 DNA follows: TGCGCCAGCAGCTTGCACGGGGACAGGGTTTTTTCTGGGGCCAACGTCCTGACTTTC. The genes are TRBV5-1 and TRBJ2-6; TRBD1 aligns across 9 bases. Per germline, CDR1 SGHRS and CDR2 YFSETQ. J lost 1 base, V lost 1 base, and 9 bases had no gene match. The CDR3 consists of 19 residues. Full variable domain (outside the CDR3, taken from reference TRBV5-1 and TRBJ2-6): KAGVTQTPRYLIKTRGQQVTLSCSPISGHRSVSWYQQTPGQGLQFLFEYFSETQRNKGNFPGRFSGRQFSNSRSEMNVSTLELGDSALYLCASSLHGDRVFSGANVLTFGAGSRLTVL.

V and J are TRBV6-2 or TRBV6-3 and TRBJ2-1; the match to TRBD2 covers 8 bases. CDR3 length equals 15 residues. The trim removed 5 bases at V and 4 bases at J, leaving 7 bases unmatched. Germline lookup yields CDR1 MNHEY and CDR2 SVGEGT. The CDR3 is CASSATGGRYNEQFF. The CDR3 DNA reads TGTGCCAGCAGTGCAACTGGCGGGAGGTACAATGAGCAGTTCTTC.

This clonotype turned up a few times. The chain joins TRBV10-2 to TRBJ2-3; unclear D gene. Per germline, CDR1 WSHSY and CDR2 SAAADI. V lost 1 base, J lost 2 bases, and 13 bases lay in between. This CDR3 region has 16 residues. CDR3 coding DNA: TGCGCCAGCAGTGAGTTAGGAGACCGCTTCACAGATACGCAGTATTTT. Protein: CASSELGDRFTDTQYF.

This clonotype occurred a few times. The chain's CDR3 is CASRPGLAGWDTQYF. CDR3 coding DNA: TGTGCCAGCAGGCCGGGACTAGCGGGCTGGGATACGCAGTATTTT. This chain uses TRBV5-8 with TRBJ2-3; 12 bases align to TRBD2. The CDR3 is 15 residues long. Germline trimming cut 5 bases from V and 6 bases from J; bases unmatched to any gene: 7. Germline CDR1 is SGHTS and CDR2 is YDEGEE.

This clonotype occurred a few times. The chain's CDR3 is CASSSRGAVNSPLHF. The DNA for the CDR3 is TGTGCCAGCAGCTCTAGGGGGGCAGTTAATTCACCCCTCCACTTT. The J gene is TRBJ1-6, the V gene TRBV7-2; maybe TRBD1 (6 bases). CDR3 length equals 15 residues. The germline V gene encodes CDR1 SGHTA and CDR2 FQGNSA. Trimming removed 4 bases from V and 6 bases from J, with 13 bases in between.

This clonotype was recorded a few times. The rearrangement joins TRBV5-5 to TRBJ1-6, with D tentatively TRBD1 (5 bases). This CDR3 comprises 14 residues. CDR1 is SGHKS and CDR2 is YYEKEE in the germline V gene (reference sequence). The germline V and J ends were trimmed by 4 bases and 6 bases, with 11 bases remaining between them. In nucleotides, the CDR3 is TGTGCCAGCAGCGAGGGACTGGGTAATTCACCCCTCCACTTT. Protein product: CASSEGLGNSPLHF.

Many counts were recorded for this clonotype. Here the CDR3 DNA reads TGCGCCAGCAGCTCTCAGGTCGGAGAGACCCAGTACTTC. It translates to CASSSQVGETQYF. The V gene is TRBV5-1, the J gene TRBJ2-5; D is undetermined. The V gene's germline CDR1 is SGHRS and CDR2 YFSETQ. This CDR3 contains 13 residues. Trimming pared 3 bases from V and 4 bases from J, leaving 10 bases between.